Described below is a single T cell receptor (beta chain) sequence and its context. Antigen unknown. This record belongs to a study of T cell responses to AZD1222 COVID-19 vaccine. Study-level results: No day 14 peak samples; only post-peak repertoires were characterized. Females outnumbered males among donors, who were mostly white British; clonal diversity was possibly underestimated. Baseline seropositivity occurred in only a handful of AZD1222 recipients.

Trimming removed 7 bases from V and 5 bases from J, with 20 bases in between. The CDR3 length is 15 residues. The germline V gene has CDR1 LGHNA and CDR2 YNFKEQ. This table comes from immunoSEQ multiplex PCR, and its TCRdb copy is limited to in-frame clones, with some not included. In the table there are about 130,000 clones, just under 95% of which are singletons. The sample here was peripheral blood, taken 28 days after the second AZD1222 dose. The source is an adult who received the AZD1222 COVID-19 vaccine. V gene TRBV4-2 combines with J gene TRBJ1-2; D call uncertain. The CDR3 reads CASKRTEGEGYGYTF. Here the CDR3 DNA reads TGTGCCAGCAAGCGAACAGAGGGTGAAGGGTATGGCTACACCTTC.